A single sample gave rise to the 18 T cell receptor beta chains below, sequenced in a study of PD-1 blockade in mismatch repair-deficient tumors. Here immunoSEQ multiplex PCR was the method, and the copy in TCRdb shows in-frame clones only, minus some. Among tens of thousands of clones, 65% to 85% were seen once, and the ten largest hold 2.6%. The specimen was peripheral blood, collected 12 weeks after starting pembrolizumab. The receptors stem from an adult with mismatch repair-deficient cancer.

The chain is built from TRBV11-2 and TRBJ2-1, with D tentatively TRBD1 or TRBD2 (6 bases each). CDR3 size: 15 residues. Germline V CDR1 and CDR2: SGHAT, FQNNGV. V lost 4 bases and J 5 bases, leaving 15 bases between the germline ends. The CDR3, as DNA: TGTGCCAGCAGCTGGGGGGCTCTCTGGGACAATGAGCAGTTCTTC. Translated: CASSWGALWDNEQFF.

This chain uses TRBV11-3 with TRBJ2-1; 7 bases match TRBD2. The V gene end was trimmed by 6 bases and the J gene end by 10 bases; junction bases not matched to a gene: 9. The germline CDR1 and CDR2 sequences are SGHNT and YENEEA. The CDR3 covers 13 residues. The CDR3 reads CASSPSGGDEQFF. The CDR3 DNA sequence: TGTGCCAGCAGTCCCTCGGGGGGAGACGAGCAGTTCTTC.

This clone was seen only a few times. The chain employs TRBV7-2 and TRBJ1-3, with D possibly matching TRBD1 (6 bases). Trimming stripped 5 bases from V and 4 bases from J, with 15 bases between. CDR3 length equals 15 residues. CDR1 SGHTA and CDR2 FQGNSA come from the germline V gene. The CDR3 loop is CASSQDEGGGNTIYF. As DNA, the CDR3 is TGTGCCAGCAGCCAAGATGAGGGGGGAGGAAACACCATATATTTT.

The CDR3 reads CASSRLAGGNNEQFF. The CDR3 DNA is TGTGCCAGTAGTAGGCTAGCGGGAGGGAACAATGAGCAGTTCTTC. The chain couples TRBV19 to TRBJ2-1, with 12 bases aligning to TRBD2. The CDR3 covers 15 residues. Looked up from germline, CDR1 is LNHDA and CDR2 is SQIVND (reference sequence). Trimming took 4 bases from V and 5 from J; bases not matched to a gene: 3.

The rearrangement joins TRBV5-1 to TRBJ2-1, with 9 nucleotides matching TRBD2. The CDR3 contains 18 residues. CDR1 is SGHRS and CDR2 is YFSETQ in the germline V gene. The V gene end was trimmed by 0 bases and the J gene end by 0 bases; junction bases not matched to a gene: 7. CDR3 region: CASSLALAGLSSYNEQFF. In nucleotides, the CDR3 is TGCGCCAGCAGCTTGGCACTAGCGGGCCTGAGCTCCTACAATGAGCAGTTCTTC.

The chain has TRBV19 and TRBJ2-1; 10 bases are shared with TRBD2. V was clipped by 2 bases and J by 5 bases; unmatched bases: 3. The length of the CDR3 is 15 residues. CDR1 is LNHDA, CDR2 SQIVND, per germline (reference sequence). CDR3 DNA: TGTGCCAGTAGTATAAGCGGGGGGGCCAACAATGAGCAGTTCTTC. Translating gives CASSISGGANNEQFF.

The chain employs TRBV5-8 and TRBJ2-3; 12 bases map to TRBD2. Germline V gene sequence: CDR1 SGHTS, CDR2 YDEGEE. This CDR3 region has 16 residues. Trimming removed 3 bases from V and 5 bases from J; junction bases left unmatched: 7. CDR3 coding DNA: TGTGCCAGCAGCTCAGGGACTAGCGGGTTGGGAGATACGCAGTATTTT. As protein: CASSSGTSGLGDTQYF.

The rearrangement links TRBV27 to TRBJ2-3, with 8 bases matching TRBD2. The CDR3 runs to 14 residues. V lost 2 bases to trimming and J lost 4 bases; unmatched junction nucleotides: 2. From germline, CDR1 is MNHEY and CDR2 SMNVEV (reference sequence). CDR3 sequence reads: CASSLAGGPDTQYF. The CDR3 DNA follows: TGTGCCAGCAGTTTAGCGGGAGGTCCAGATACGCAGTATTTT.

V and J are TRBV7-9 and TRBJ2-5; weak D call: TRBD1 (6 bases). V lost 7 bases and J lost 3, with 21 bases in between. Per germline, CDR1 SEHNR and CDR2 FQNEAQ (reference sequence). The CDR3 runs 16 residues. The CDR3 DNA follows: TGTGCCAGCATTCCGGGACACACGTCCGATAAAGAGACCCAGTACTTC. This encodes CASIPGHTSDKETQYF.

The chain links TRBV19 to TRBJ1-1; TRBD1 matches at 7 bases. J gave up 5 bases and V 4 bases, and 10 bases lay outside the gene matches. This CDR3 contains 15 residues. CDR1 is LNHDA, CDR2 SQIVND, per germline (reference sequence). This CDR3 is CASSTGGLDFTEAFF. The CDR3 nucleotides are TGTGCCAGTAGTACAGGGGGGTTGGATTTTACTGAAGCTTTCTTT.

This clone turned up a few times. The gene calls are TRBV19 and TRBJ2-3; 11 bases align to TRBD2. Germline V CDR1 and CDR2: LNHDA, SQIVND (reference sequence). The CDR3 consists of 15 residues. V trimming: 5 bases; J trimming: 6 bases; junction bases outside the gene matches: 7. CDR3 in amino acids: CASSDSGRAWDTQYF. The CDR3 DNA sequence: TGTGCCAGTAGTGATAGCGGGAGGGCCTGGGATACGCAGTATTTT.

The V call is TRBV2, the J call TRBJ2-1; D is uncertain. Trimming shortened V by 8 bases and J by 2 bases, and 4 bases separated the two germline ends. The CDR3 has 11 residues. Germline CDR1 reads SNHLY; CDR2 reads FYNNEI. CDR3 DNA sequence: TGTGCCAGCGGGCCCTACAATGAGCAGTTCTTC. This translates into CASGPYNEQFF.

The chain recombines TRBV7-8 with TRBJ2-2, with TRBD2 identical over 16 bases. This CDR3 is built from 17 residues. Germline CDR1 SGHVS, CDR2 FQNEAQ. V dropped 3 bases and J dropped 6; count of bases not matched to a gene: 4. The CDR3 loop is CASSFAGTSGRAGELFF. DNA of the CDR3: TGTGCCAGCAGCTTCGCCGGGACTAGCGGGAGGGCCGGGGAGCTGTTTTTT.

The DNA of the CDR3 is TGTGCCAGCAGCTCCGGGACAAGTTATGGCTACACCTTC. This gives the protein CASSSGTSYGYTF. The chain is built from TRBV7-9 and TRBJ1-2; D is perhaps TRBD1 (6 bases). Deletions cut 4 bases from V and 5 bases from J, with 11 bases between. This CDR3 comprises 13 residues. Germline V lookup: CDR1 SEHNR, CDR2 FQNEAQ (reference sequence).

This chain uses TRBV9 with TRBJ2-1, with D perhaps assigned TRBD1 or TRBD2 (6 bases each). Germline V gene lookup returns CDR1 SGDLS and CDR2 YYNGEE. Trimming took 1 base from V and 6 from J, leaving 14 bases between them. CDR3 length: 15 amino acids. CDR3 residues: CASSVTGVRGNEQFF. In nucleotides, the CDR3 is TGTGCCAGCAGCGTAACGGGAGTCAGGGGCAATGAGCAGTTCTTC.

The J gene is TRBJ1-1, the V gene TRBV2; D perhaps matches TRBD1 (6 bases). Trimming cost V 2 bases and J 3 bases, with 13 bases left between them. The germline V gene encodes CDR1 SNHLY and CDR2 FYNNEI. The CDR3 covers 15 residues. The CDR3 nucleotides read TGTGCCAGCAGTGAAAGGAGGACAGACTACACTGAAGCTTTCTTT. Residues: CASSERRTDYTEAFF.

A few counts support this clone. V and J are TRBV29-1 and TRBJ2-1, with 12 bases identical to TRBD2. Germline CDR1 SQVTM, CDR2 ANQGSEA. The CDR3 totals 15 residues. Unmatched junction bases numbered 7, after V lost 6 bases and J lost 4 bases. The CDR3 is CSVTRTSGDYNEQFF. For the CDR3, the DNA is TGCAGCGTCACCCGGACTAGCGGGGATTACAATGAGCAGTTCTTC.

The J gene is TRBJ2-1, the V gene TRBV9; 8 bases are shared with TRBD2. There are 16 residues in the CDR3. Germline V lookup: CDR1 SGDLS, CDR2 YYNGEE. The V and J ends lost 3 bases and 2 bases, in that order; junction bases with no gene match: 7. The CDR3 DNA follows: TGTGCCAGCAGCGCGAGCGGGGGAGAGACCTACAATGAGCAGTTCTTC. Its protein product is CASSASGGETYNEQFF. The variable domain in full, completed from reference TRBV9 and TRBJ2-1, reads DSGVTQTPKHLITATGQRVTLRCSPRSGDLSVYWYQQSLDQGLQFLIQYYNGEERAKGNILERFSAQQFPDLHSELNLSSLELGDSALYFCASSASGGETYNEQFFGPGTRLTVL.